Following are 8 T cell receptor beta chains from one sample sequenced in a study of cytomegalovirus exposure and HLA in healthy donors. The PCR contained 60 Vbeta and 13 Jbeta primers. Produced via immunoSEQ multiplex PCR; TCRdb's table is partial and in-frame only. This sample has approximately 160,000 clones, with 60% to 80% found just once. The sample was PBMCs. These receptors were obtained from a male donor in good health and CMV-seronegative.

The chain has TRBV25-1 and TRBJ2-2; tentative D call: TRBD1 (6 bases). The CDR3 contains 15 residues. The germline V and J ends were trimmed by 2 bases and 4 bases, with 11 bases remaining between them. Germline-derived CDR1 and CDR2 are MGHDK and SYGVNS. The CDR3 loop is CASSEGGSLTGELFF. The CDR3 DNA reads TGTGCCAGCAGTGAAGGGGGCAGTCTCACCGGGGAGCTGTTTTTT.

This clone was seen just once. V usage is TRBV7-2 and J usage is TRBJ1-5; tentative D call: TRBD1 (6 bases). Germline lookup yields CDR1 SGHTA and CDR2 FQGNSA. This CDR3 comprises 16 residues. Trimming left V 1 base short and J 6 bases short, with 16 bases between. The chain's CDR3 is CASSLVVGAFAQPQHF. CDR3 DNA: TGTGCCAGCAGCTTAGTAGTGGGGGCTTTTGCTCAGCCCCAGCATTTT.

The chain recombines TRBV10-3 with TRBJ2-5; TRBD2 matches 8 bases. After removal of 3 bases from V and 3 bases from J, the junction contained 0 bases not matched to a gene. Per the germline V gene, CDR1 is ENHRY and CDR2 is SYGVKD. This CDR3 contains 13 residues. CDR3 region: CAISELAEETQYF. The CDR3 region has the DNA TGTGCCATCAGTGAACTAGCGGAAGAGACCCAGTACTTC.

The chain combines TRBV28 with TRBJ2-2; 9 bases fit TRBD1. CDR1 is MDHEN, CDR2 SYDVKM, per germline. The V gene end was trimmed by 1 base and the J gene end by 4 bases; junction bases not matched to a gene: 4. The length of the CDR3 is 16 residues. The CDR3: CASSLSTGGSTGELFF. The DNA of the CDR3 is TGTGCCAGCAGTTTATCGACAGGGGGAAGCACCGGGGAGCTGTTTTTT.

The chain links TRBV7-2 to TRBJ1-1; D unclear. Germline V CDR1 and CDR2: SGHTA, FQGNSA. The CDR3 covers 15 residues. Trimming stripped 3 bases from V and 1 base from J, with 12 bases between. CDR3 nucleotide sequence: TGTGCCAGCAGCTTTCGATCCGAGAAGAACACTGAAGCTTTCTTT. The encoded protein is CASSFRSEKNTEAFF.

With regard to this clone: Other DNA sequences from this sample encode an identical CDR3 as well. This chain uses TRBV5-4 with TRBJ2-1; 12 bases map to TRBD2. The CDR3 has 16 amino acids. V was clipped by 0 bases and J by 2 bases; unmatched bases: 0. Germline V gene sequence: CDR1 SGHNT, CDR2 YYREEE (reference sequence). CDR3 in DNA: TGTGCCAGCAGCTTGGCTAGCGGGGGGGCCTACAATGAGCAGTTCTTC. Amino acids: CASSLASGGAYNEQFF. The full variable domain, its missing parts supplied by reference TRBV5-4 and TRBJ2-1, is ETGVTQSPTHLIKTRGQQVTLRCSSQSGHNTVSWYQQALGQGPQFIFQYYREEENGRGNFPPRFSGLQFPNYSSELNVNALELDDSALYLCASSLASGGAYNEQFFGPGTRLTVL.

The gene calls are TRBV2 and TRBJ1-2; D unclear. V was clipped by 6 bases and J by 4 bases, with 21 bases between them. CDR1 is SNHLY and CDR2 is FYNNEI in the germline V gene. The CDR3 length is 16 residues. The CDR3 DNA is TGTGCCAGCAGCCCTATTATGAGGGCAACCCTCTATGGCTACACCTTC. Protein sequence: CASSPIMRATLYGYTF.

This chain links TRBV5-1 with TRBJ2-1, with 8 nucleotides matching TRBD1. The germline CDR1 and CDR2 sequences are SGHRS and YFSETQ. The CDR3 loop spans 14 amino acids. Trimming cost V 3 bases and J 8 bases; bases outside gene matches: 7. The CDR3 DNA reads as TGCGCCAGCAGCTCGATGACAGGGGTCTATGAGCAGTTCTTC. Its protein product is CASSSMTGVYEQFF.